These 11 T cell receptor beta chains were all obtained from the same sample, sequenced in a study of shared clonotypes between healthy human individuals. Cells designated naive CD8 were CD45RO-negative and were positively selected for CCR7, with terminally differentiated effector memory CD45RA+ cells excluded. TCRdb's copy holds only in-frame clones and misses some; the assay was immunoSEQ multiplex PCR. The sample contains over 2,000,000 clones, roughly 93% of which appear only once. What was sequenced was naive CD8+ T cells from PBMCs. Every receptor here comes from a man aged 18 to 35 in good health. Some clones in this sample may be carry-over from other donors' samples.

V gene TRBV2 combines with J gene TRBJ2-1, with D perhaps matching TRBD1 (6 bases). The CDR3 has 13 amino acids. Germline V gene sequence: CDR1 SNHLY, CDR2 FYNNEI. Trimming cost V 11 bases and J 6 bases, with 17 bases left between them. CDR3 nucleotides: TGTGCCGGGACGTGGCAGGGGATCAATGAGCAGTTCTTC. Amino acids: CAGTWQGINEQFF.

The chain recombines TRBV27 with TRBJ2-7, with D hard to call. The germline gives CDR1 MNHEY, CDR2 SMNVEV (reference sequence). V gave up 4 bases and J gave up 2 bases, with 15 bases separating them. The CDR3 totals 15 residues. CDR3 sequence reads: CASSSINAATYEQYF. For the CDR3, the DNA is TGTGCCAGCAGTTCCATTAACGCGGCCACCTACGAGCAGTACTTC.

The rearrangement uses TRBV27 and TRBJ2-1; TRBD1 is a possible D gene (5 bases). The germline V and J ends were trimmed by 5 bases and 3 bases, with 8 bases remaining between them. Germline CDR1 MNHEY, CDR2 SMNVEV (reference sequence). The CDR3 extends over 13 amino acids. In DNA, the CDR3 is TGTGCCAGCAGTGCCAGGGTCTACAATGAGCAGTTCTTC. It is translated as CASSARVYNEQFF.

The V call is TRBV6-4, the J call TRBJ1-1; TRBD1 matches 8 bases. This CDR3 has 19 amino acids. V lost 6 bases, J lost 5 bases, and 23 bases stayed unmatched. The germline V gene has CDR1 MRHNA and CDR2 SNTAGT. CDR3 sequence reads: CASRADLLAGGSRRTEAFF. CDR3 coding DNA: TGTGCCAGCAGAGCTGACCTTTTGGCAGGGGGCTCACGCCGGACTGAAGCTTTCTTT.

The rearrangement uses TRBV28 and TRBJ2-3; 9 nucleotides agree with TRBD2. V shed 4 bases and J 2 bases; nucleotides not matched to a gene: 10. This CDR3 spans 17 amino acids. Germline V lookup: CDR1 MDHEN, CDR2 SYDVKM. For the CDR3, the DNA is TGTGCCAGCAGTTATCCAGAGGAGCGGGGGGTCACAGATACGCAGTATTTT. This translates into CASSYPEERGVTDTQYF. The full variable domain, its missing parts supplied by reference TRBV28 and TRBJ2-3, is DVKVTQSSRYLVKRTGEKVFLECVQDMDHENMFWYRQDPGLGLRLIYFSYDVKMKEKGDIPEGYSVSREKKERFSLILESASTNQTSMYLCASSYPEERGVTDTQYFGPGTRLTVL.

The chain is built from TRBV30 and TRBJ2-1, with 8 bases aligning to TRBD2. There are 16 residues in the CDR3. Germline CDR1 GTSNPN, CDR2 SVGIG (reference sequence). V trimming: 2 bases; J trimming: 9 bases; junction bases outside the gene matches: 15. CDR3 sequence reads: CAWSPGGWSGRGEQFF. Here the CDR3 DNA reads TGTGCCTGGAGTCCCGGTGGTTGGAGCGGGAGAGGTGAGCAGTTCTTC.

A single count supports this clone. The rearrangement joins TRBV5-6 to TRBJ2-7, with a possible D match to TRBD2 (5 bases). CDR1 is SGHDT and CDR2 is YYEEEE in the germline V gene. Trimming left V 0 bases short and J 3 bases short, with 13 bases between. This CDR3 contains 15 residues. The CDR3 protein is CASSLGGPLGYEQYF. The CDR3 bases are TGTGCCAGCAGCTTGGGAGGGCCCCTTGGCTACGAGCAGTACTTC.

This rearrangement joins TRBV7-9 to TRBJ2-5, with a possible D match to TRBD1 (6 bases). The germline V gene encodes CDR1 SEHNR and CDR2 FQNEAQ (reference sequence). The CDR3 is 15 amino acids. The V end was cut by 5 bases, the J end by 3 bases, with 16 bases between. The CDR3 reads CASSRSSDSKETQYF. The CDR3 coding sequence is TGTGCCAGCAGCCGCTCCTCGGACAGCAAAGAGACCCAGTACTTC.

Points on this clone: The same CDR3 arises from other DNA sequences in this sample as well. The gene calls are TRBV5-1 and TRBJ1-2; D gene ambiguous. CDR3 length: 13 amino acids. The V gene lost 0 bases and the J gene lost 3 bases, with 6 bases spanning the gap. Germline assignment: CDR1 SGHRS and CDR2 YFSETQ. CDR3 sequence (DNA): TGCGCCAGCAGCTTGGGCAGCTACTATGGCTACACCTTC. It translates to CASSLGSYYGYTF.

V usage is TRBV9 and J usage is TRBJ2-2; a weak D match, TRBD1 (7 bases). Germline V lookup: CDR1 SGDLS, CDR2 YYNGEE. V gave up 4 bases and J gave up 5 bases, with 18 bases separating them. The CDR3 sequence is 16 residues long. CDR3 coding DNA: TGTGCCAGCAGCCCCTTCAGGGGGGCTGGGACCGGGGAGCTGTTTTTT. The encoded protein is CASSPFRGAGTGELFF.

A note on this clone: Other DNA sequences within the sample encode an identical CDR3. This chain connects TRBV28 to TRBJ1-5; D might be TRBD1 (5 bases). There are 15 residues in the CDR3. Trimming removed 6 bases from V and 0 bases from J, with 12 bases in between. Germline V lookup: CDR1 MDHEN, CDR2 SYDVKM. CDR3 DNA sequence: TGTGCCAGCAGCCTGGACACCTATAGCAATCAGCCCCAGCATTTT. It encodes CASSLDTYSNQPQHF.